A selection of T cell receptor beta chains follows, all from one sample in a study of CD8 T cells in ankylosing spondylitis. TCRdb independently ran MiXCR on the 5' RACE reads; one entry per CDR3 protein. The repertoire holds 300,000 to 400,000 distinct CDR3 sequences, with about 15% as singletons. Sequenced input: blood, either unsorted or a sorted T cell fraction (not recorded which). These receptors all stem from a male donor with ankylosing spondylitis or in good health (not recorded which). Both conserved end residues are part of each CDR3. The D gene is left open where the match is weak.

d_gene	v_gene	j_gene	CDR3aa
.	TRBV3-1	TRBJ2-3	CASSQGWAGSGDTQYF
.	TRBV5-8	TRBJ2-7	CASSYQVSYEQYF
.	TRBV12-3/TRBV12-4	TRBJ1-1	CASSQLRYEAFF
TRBD1	TRBV29-1	TRBJ2-3	CSVDPGTARDTQYF
TRBD1	TRBV5-6	TRBJ2-1	CASSEGQGSYNEQFF
TRBD2	TRBV6-1	TRBJ2-2	CASSRRSGMATGELFF
.	TRBV12-3/TRBV12-4	TRBJ1-1	CASSLRAKVTEAFF
TRBD1	TRBV18	TRBJ1-2	CASSPRQGELGYTF
TRBD2	TRBV5-1	TRBJ2-7	CASSLGTSAVYEQYF
.	TRBV19	TRBJ1-5	CASSIPPHQPQHF
TRBD2	TRBV5-1	TRBJ2-7	CASRSSSGTPYEQYF
.	TRBV20-1	TRBJ2-7	CSAKGGSSYEQYF
TRBD1	TRBV10-3	TRBJ2-7	CAISVTGIHEQYF
TRBD1	TRBV6-1	TRBJ1-5	CASNRGDQPQHF
TRBD1	TRBV6-1	TRBJ2-5	CASRETGGEWETQYF
.	TRBV11-1	TRBJ2-3	CASSSRDSYTDTQYF
.	TRBV7-6	TRBJ2-1	CASSYPGLSYNEQFF
.	TRBV7-2	TRBJ1-4	CASSRGPEEKLFF
TRBD2	TRBV7-9	TRBJ2-1	CASSFFSGGPTSGQFF
.	TRBV5-1	TRBJ1-1	CASSPPGTPEAFF
TRBD2	TRBV12-3/TRBV12-4	TRBJ2-1	CASSRSGRNEQFF
TRBD1	TRBV7-9	TRBJ1-1	CASSPGDRMNTEAFF
.	TRBV2	TRBJ2-1	CASRSLQAGLEQFF
.	TRBV7-9	TRBJ2-7	CASSSGGGLTYEQYF
.	TRBV29-1	TRBJ2-3	CSVADTDTQYF
TRBD1	TRBV5-8	TRBJ1-6	CASSLRGGGNSPLHF
.	TRBV5-1	TRBJ2-3	CASSLKVYTDTQYF
.	TRBV14	TRBJ2-1	CASSSGGWGPSYNEQFF
.	TRBV7-9	TRBJ2-3	CASSLRPGAPDTQYF
.	TRBV20-1	TRBJ1-2	CSVRDTVYGYTF
.	TRBV4-1	TRBJ1-2	CASSQGGGYDYTF
TRBD1	TRBV25-1	TRBJ1-2	CASSVTGTGTVYGYTF
.	TRBV4-2	TRBJ2-7	CASSQDWQGSIEQYF
TRBD2	TRBV12-3/TRBV12-4	TRBJ2-5	CASSPRTSGGSQETQYF
.	TRBV5-1	TRBJ2-7	CASSPALTAYEQYF
TRBD1	TRBV20-1	TRBJ2-7	CSADSSGTGNYEQYF
.	TRBV11-2	TRBJ2-2	CASRHRDNTGELFF
.	TRBV6-2/TRBV6-3	TRBJ2-7	CASRGGTYEQYF
.	TRBV5-1	TRBJ1-1	CASSLERLGGANTEAFF
.	TRBV20-1	TRBJ2-5	CSASEGLETQYF
TRBD2	TRBV25-1	TRBJ2-5	CASSEAGGRQETQYF
.	TRBV18	TRBJ1-2	CASSPNDSGSYTF
.	TRBV6-2/TRBV6-3	TRBJ2-2	CASSYSIGKASNTGELFF
.	TRBV18	TRBJ2-3	CASSPQGVAADTQYF
.	TRBV27	TRBJ2-3	CASSTPGFRTDTQYF
.	TRBV25-1	TRBJ1-3	CASSEGLSSGNTIYF
TRBD1	TRBV5-6	TRBJ2-1	CASSNSNRGLYNEQFF
.	TRBV28	TRBJ2-3	CASSLDLTLSTDTQYF
.	TRBV20-1	TRBJ2-3	CSAPHPKDTQYF
.	TRBV7-6	TRBJ2-3	CASSSLPDTQYF
.	TRBV7-9	TRBJ2-2	CASSYTDRNTGELFF
TRBD1	TRBV3-1	TRBJ1-1	CASRPRGARGGNTEAFF
.	TRBV12-3/TRBV12-4	TRBJ2-7	CASSSHGSYEQYF
.	TRBV3-1	TRBJ2-3	CASSHSGGVQSTDTQYF
TRBD2	TRBV3-1	TRBJ2-1	CASSSRGGQEQFF
.	TRBV6-1	TRBJ2-2	CASRRTNTGELFF
.	TRBV7-2	TRBJ2-3	CASSRYSTDTQYF